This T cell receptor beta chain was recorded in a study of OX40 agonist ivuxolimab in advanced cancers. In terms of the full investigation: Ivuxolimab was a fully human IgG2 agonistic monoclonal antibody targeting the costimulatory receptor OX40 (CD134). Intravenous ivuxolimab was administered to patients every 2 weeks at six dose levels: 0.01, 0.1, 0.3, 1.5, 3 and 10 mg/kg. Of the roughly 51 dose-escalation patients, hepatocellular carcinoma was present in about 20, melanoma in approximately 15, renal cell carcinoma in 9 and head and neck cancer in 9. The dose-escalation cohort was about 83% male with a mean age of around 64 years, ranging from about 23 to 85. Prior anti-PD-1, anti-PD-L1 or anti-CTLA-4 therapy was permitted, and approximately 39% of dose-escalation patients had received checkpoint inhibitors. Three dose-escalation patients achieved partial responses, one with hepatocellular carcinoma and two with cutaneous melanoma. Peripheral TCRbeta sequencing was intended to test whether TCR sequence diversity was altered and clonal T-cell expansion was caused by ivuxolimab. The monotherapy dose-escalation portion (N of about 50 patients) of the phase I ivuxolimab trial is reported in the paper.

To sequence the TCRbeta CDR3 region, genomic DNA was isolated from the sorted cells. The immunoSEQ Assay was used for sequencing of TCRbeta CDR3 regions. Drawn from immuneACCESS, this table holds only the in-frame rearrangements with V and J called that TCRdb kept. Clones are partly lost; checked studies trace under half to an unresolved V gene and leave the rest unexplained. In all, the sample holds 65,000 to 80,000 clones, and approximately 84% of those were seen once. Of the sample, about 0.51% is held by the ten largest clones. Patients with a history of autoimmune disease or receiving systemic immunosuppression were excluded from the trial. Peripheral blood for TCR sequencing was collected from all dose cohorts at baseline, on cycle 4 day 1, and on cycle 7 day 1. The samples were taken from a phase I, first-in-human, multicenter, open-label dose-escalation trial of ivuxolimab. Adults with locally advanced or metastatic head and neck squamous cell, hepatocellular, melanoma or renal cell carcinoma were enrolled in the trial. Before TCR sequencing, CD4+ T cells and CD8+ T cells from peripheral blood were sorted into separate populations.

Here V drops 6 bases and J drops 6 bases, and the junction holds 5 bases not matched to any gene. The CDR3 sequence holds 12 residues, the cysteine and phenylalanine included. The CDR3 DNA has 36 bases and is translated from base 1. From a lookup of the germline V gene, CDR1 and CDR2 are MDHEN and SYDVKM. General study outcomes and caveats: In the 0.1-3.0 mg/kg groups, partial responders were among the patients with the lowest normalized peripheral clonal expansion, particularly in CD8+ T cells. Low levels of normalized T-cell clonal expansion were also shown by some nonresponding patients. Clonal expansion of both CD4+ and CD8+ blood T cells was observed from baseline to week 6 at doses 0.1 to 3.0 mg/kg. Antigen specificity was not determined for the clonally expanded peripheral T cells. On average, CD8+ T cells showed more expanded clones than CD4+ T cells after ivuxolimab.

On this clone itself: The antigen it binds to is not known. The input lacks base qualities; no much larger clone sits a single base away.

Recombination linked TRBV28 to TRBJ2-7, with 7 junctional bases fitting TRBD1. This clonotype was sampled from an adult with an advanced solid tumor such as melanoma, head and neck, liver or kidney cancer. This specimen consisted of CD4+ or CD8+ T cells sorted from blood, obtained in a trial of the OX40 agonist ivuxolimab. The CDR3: CASRLTGAEQYF. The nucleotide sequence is TGTGCCAGCAGACTTACAGGGGCCGAGCAGTACTTC.